The 29 T cell receptor beta chains below were found in one sample sequenced in a study of blood T cell repertoires in COVID-19. Generated by immunoSEQ multiplex PCR, the TCRdb table keeps only in-frame clones and is missing some. The repertoire includes roughly 280,000 clones, around nine tenths of them detected once, and over 5% sits in the top ten. The material sequenced was peripheral blood. These receptors all come from a woman in her fifties or sixties with COVID-19, enrolled during active disease.

The chain recombines TRBV28 with TRBJ1-5, with a weak D call TRBD1 (5 bases). CDR1 MDHEN and CDR2 SYDVKM come from the germline V gene. V shed 5 bases and J shed 6 bases, with 17 bases lying between them. This CDR3 region has 15 residues. CDR3 sequence: CASSPRRGGTQPQHF. As DNA, the CDR3 is TGTGCCAGCAGTCCCCGACGTGGAGGGACTCAGCCCCAGCATTTT.

Of note for this clone: Other DNA sequences within the sample encode an identical CDR3. V usage is TRBV10-3 and J usage is TRBJ1-5; tentative D call: TRBD1 (5 bases). The V gene lost 6 bases and the J gene lost 4 bases, with 10 bases spanning the gap. Germline loops: CDR1 ENHRY, CDR2 SYGVKD. The CDR3 spans 13 residues. CDR3 loop: CAISGGVNQPQHF. The CDR3 region has the DNA TGTGCCATCAGCGGGGGGGTGAATCAGCCCCAGCATTTT.

V usage is TRBV4-1 and J usage is TRBJ2-7, with 9 bases fitting TRBD2. Germline-derived CDR1 and CDR2 are MGHRA and YSYEKL. V shed 0 bases and J 5 bases; nucleotides not matched to a gene: 11. The CDR3 runs 17 residues. This chain's CDR3 is CASSQDPRPGLANEQYF. Written as DNA, the CDR3 is TGCGCCAGCAGCCAAGATCCCCGCCCCGGACTAGCGAACGAGCAGTACTTC.

The chain uses TRBV6-1 and TRBJ2-4, with D perhaps TRBD2 (7 bases). Trimming took off 2 bases at V and 0 bases at J, with 14 bases between the two ends. CDR1 is MNHNS and CDR2 is SASEGT in the germline V gene. The CDR3 length is 17 residues. The CDR3, as DNA: TGTGCCAGCAGTGAAAGAAGGGGGGGAACAGCCAAAAACATTCAGTACTTC. This translates into CASSERRGGTAKNIQYF.

The chain has TRBV5-8 and TRBJ1-5; D may be TRBD1 (5 bases). CDR3 length: 15 residues. Trimming took off 2 bases at V and 7 bases at J, with 16 bases between the two ends. CDR1 is SGHTS, CDR2 YDEGEE, per germline. CDR3 nucleotide sequence: TGTGCCAGCAGCTTTGCGGGGACGGACCGACAGCCCCAGCATTTT. It codes for CASSFAGTDRQPQHF.

Notes on this clone: In the same sample, other DNA sequences code for this CDR3. CDR3 sequence reads: CASSTRQGNTEAFF. In DNA, the CDR3 is TGTGCCAGTAGTACCCGACAGGGGAACACTGAAGCTTTCTTT. The chain links TRBV19 to TRBJ1-1; 7 bases match TRBD1. The germline gives CDR1 LNHDA, CDR2 SQIVND (reference sequence). V lost 4 bases to trimming and J lost 1 base; unmatched junction nucleotides: 3. The CDR3 extends over 14 amino acids.

The chain combines TRBV10-3 with TRBJ2-2; maybe TRBD2 (5 bases). Trimming removed 2 bases from V and 5 bases from J, with 9 bases in between. The CDR3 sequence is 14 residues long. From germline, CDR1 is ENHRY and CDR2 SYGVKD. The CDR3: CAISEGAETGELFF. CDR3 nucleotides: TGTGCCATCAGTGAGGGAGCGGAAACCGGGGAGCTGTTTTTT.

The chain couples TRBV28 to TRBJ2-4, with unresolved D. V dropped 6 bases and J dropped 0 bases, with 9 bases sitting between them. CDR1 is MDHEN and CDR2 is SYDVKM in the germline V gene. The length of the CDR3 is 14 residues. The DNA of the CDR3 is TGTGCCAGCAGCACAGTACCAGCCAAAAACATTCAGTACTTC. Protein: CASSTVPAKNIQYF.

The rearrangement links TRBV4-3 to TRBJ1-1; D perhaps matches TRBD1 (6 bases). V was trimmed by 3 bases and J by 4 bases, leaving 12 bases between them. CDR1 LGHNA and CDR2 YSLEER come from the germline V gene. There are 14 residues in the CDR3. CDR3 sequence (DNA): TGCGCCAGCAGCCACACAGCAGGGGCCACTGAAGCTTTCTTT. Residues: CASSHTAGATEAFF.

This rearrangement joins TRBV13 to TRBJ2-5, with TRBD1 identical over 10 bases. In germline, CDR1 is PRHDT, CDR2 FYEKMQ (reference sequence). The CDR3 covers 14 residues. J was trimmed by 4 bases and V by 6 bases; bases with no gene match: 5. The CDR3 protein is CASSVRQGAETQYF. DNA of the CDR3: TGTGCCAGCAGTGTCAGACAGGGGGCAGAGACCCAGTACTTC.

V gene TRBV6-5 combines with J gene TRBJ1-2; perhaps TRBD1 as D (5 bases). V was trimmed by 0 bases and J by 3 bases, leaving 8 bases between them. Germline loops: CDR1 MNHEY, CDR2 SVGAGI. This CDR3 is built from 14 residues. DNA of the CDR3: TGTGCCAGCAGTTACTCGCCCAGGGACTATGGCTACACCTTC. As protein: CASSYSPRDYGYTF.

This chain connects TRBV4-2 to TRBJ2-3, with 7 bases identical to TRBD2. CDR3 length: 15 amino acids. Losses at the gene ends were 4 bases for V and 1 base for J; bases not matched to a gene: 5. The germline gives CDR1 LGHNA, CDR2 YNFKEQ. The CDR3 region has the DNA TGTGCCAGCAGCCGGGACTACCAGGGCACAGATACGCAGTATTTT. Its translation is CASSRDYQGTDTQYF.

The chain carries TRBV10-1 and TRBJ1-5; D is undetermined. CDR1 is WNHNN and CDR2 is SYGVQD in the germline V gene (reference sequence). CDR3 length: 13 residues. Trimming removed 7 bases at V and 6 bases at J, with 13 bases between. This CDR3 is CASITKRPQPQHF. The CDR3 nucleotides are TGCGCCAGCATCACGAAGAGGCCTCAGCCCCAGCATTTT.

The chain recombines TRBV5-1 with TRBJ1-1; weak D call: TRBD1 (5 bases). Germline values: CDR1 SGHRS, CDR2 YFSETQ. V was cut by 2 bases and J by 0 bases, with 11 bases left in between. This CDR3 is 15 amino acids long. The CDR3 loop is CASSLRLGLNTEAFF. For the CDR3, the DNA is TGCGCCAGCAGCTTACGGTTGGGGCTGAACACTGAAGCTTTCTTT.

The CDR3 DNA follows: TGCGCCAGCAGCCCCGGGACTAGGGGGAGCACAGATACGCAGTATTTT. It is translated as CASSPGTRGSTDTQYF. The J gene is TRBJ2-3, the V gene TRBV23-1; 8 bases line up with TRBD2. TRBV23-1 is noted as an ORF with a role that remains uncertain. J lost 0 bases, V lost 6 bases, and 8 bases had no gene match. This CDR3 contains 16 residues.

The rearrangement uses TRBV28 and TRBJ1-4; 8 bases are shared with TRBD1. The CDR3 runs 13 residues. Trimming at V came to 6 bases and at J to 8 bases, leaving 5 bases not matched to a gene. Germline loops: CDR1 MDHEN, CDR2 SYDVKM. This CDR3 is CASSRGREEKLFF. DNA for the CDR3: TGTGCCAGCAGCAGGGGGCGAGAGGAAAAACTGTTTTTT.

The V and J genes are TRBV15 and TRBJ2-3; D unresolved. Trimming left V 6 bases short and J 2 bases short, with 9 bases between. The CDR3 sequence is 13 residues long. Germline-derived CDR1 and CDR2 are LNHNV and YYDKDF (reference sequence). This CDR3 reads CATRGRNTDTQYF. The CDR3 DNA reads TGTGCCACCAGGGGCAGAAACACAGATACGCAGTATTTT.

This chain connects TRBV28 to TRBJ1-1, with D possibly matching TRBD1 (6 bases). This CDR3 spans 13 amino acids. The V and J ends lost 6 bases and 5 bases respectively, with 13 bases between them. Germline CDR1 MDHEN, CDR2 SYDVKM. The CDR3 sequence: CASRGAAGTEAFF. CDR3 nucleotide sequence: TGTGCCAGCAGGGGGGCCGCGGGTACTGAAGCTTTCTTT.

The chain recombines TRBV5-1 with TRBJ2-2, with a tentative D call TRBD2 (6 bases). V lost 3 bases, J lost 6 bases, and 15 bases lay in between. The CDR3 extends over 15 amino acids. Germline CDR1 is SGHRS and CDR2 is YFSETQ. As DNA, the CDR3 is TGCGCCAGCAGCTCGGGGAGGCCGACAGCCGGGGAGCTGTTTTTT. Translating gives CASSSGRPTAGELFF.

The chain uses TRBV11-2 and TRBJ1-2; 9 bases line up with TRBD1. Germline V gives CDR1 SGHAT, CDR2 FQNNGV. V shed 2 bases and J 7 bases; nucleotides not matched to a gene: 11. This CDR3 comprises 16 residues. The CDR3 DNA reads TGTGCCAGCAGCTTATCCACCACAGGGGGCGCCCGTGGCTACACCTTC. Translated: CASSLSTTGGARGYTF.

Remarks on this clone: The junction does not match germline at one end; this may be a read error. This chain's CDR3 is CASSDSVWQYNEQFF. CDR3 bases: TGTGCCAGCAGTGACTCGGTTTGGCAGTACAATGAGCAGTTCTTC. The chain carries TRBV6-5 and TRBJ2-1, with D uncertain. The CDR3 is 15 amino acids. Germline CDR1 is MNHEY and CDR2 is SVGAGI.

This chain joins TRBV5-1 and TRBJ2-5; 11 bases match TRBD2. In germline, CDR1 is SGHRS, CDR2 YFSETQ. The trim removed 3 bases at V and 1 base at J, leaving 5 bases unmatched. This CDR3 has 16 residues. In DNA form, the CDR3 reads TGCGCCAGCAGCTCAGCTAGCGGGGGGAGCCAAGAGACCCAGTACTTC. It is translated as CASSSASGGSQETQYF.

The chain recombines TRBV9 with TRBJ1-3; D uncertain. V gave up 0 bases and J gave up 4 bases, with 5 bases separating them. The CDR3 consists of 13 residues. The V gene's germline CDR1 is SGDLS and CDR2 YYNGEE. The CDR3, as DNA: TGTGCCAGCAGCGTAGACCAGGGAAACACCATATATTTT. Its translation is CASSVDQGNTIYF.

CDR3 sequence: CAWSLETGSANYGYTF. CDR3 DNA: TGTGCCTGGAGTCTAGAAACAGGGTCAGCTAACTATGGCTACACCTTC. The chain links TRBV30 to TRBJ1-2, with D possibly matching TRBD1 (6 bases). The CDR3 is 16 amino acids. Looked up from germline, CDR1 is GTSNPN and CDR2 is SVGIG (reference sequence). Between the trimmed V and J ends, which lost 2 bases and 0 bases, there was a span of 16 bases.

This clone showed up just a few times. The chain employs TRBV9 and TRBJ2-5; tentative D call: TRBD1 (7 bases). V lost 4 bases to trimming and J lost 2 bases, with 12 bases between them. Germline CDR1 reads SGDLS; CDR2 reads YYNGEE. CDR3 length: 14 amino acids. The chain's CDR3 is CASSPGGQQETQYF. In DNA form, the CDR3 reads TGTGCCAGCAGCCCAGGGGGGCAGCAAGAGACCCAGTACTTC.

V usage is TRBV6-1 and J usage is TRBJ2-5; 9 positions match TRBD2. Germline CDR1 is MNHNS and CDR2 is SASEGT. The CDR3 runs to 15 residues. V was pared by 2 bases and J by 5 bases, with 6 bases of the junction left unmatched. The CDR3 loop reads CASSERLAGWETQYF. The CDR3 DNA sequence: TGTGCCAGCAGTGAACGGCTAGCGGGATGGGAGACCCAGTACTTC.

This rearrangement joins TRBV11-3 to TRBJ2-3; D perhaps matches TRBD2 (7 bases). V was cut by 1 base and J by 4 bases, with 15 bases left in between. The CDR3 has 16 amino acids. Germline CDR1 SGHNT, CDR2 YENEEA. In DNA form, the CDR3 reads TGTGCCAGCAGCTTAGGGGGGGGCAGGGCGGCAGATACGCAGTATTTT. As protein: CASSLGGGRAADTQYF.

The rearrangement uses TRBV30 and TRBJ1-2; D is ambiguous. The germline V gene encodes CDR1 GTSNPN and CDR2 SVGIG (reference sequence). The CDR3 covers 14 residues. The V end was cut by 3 bases, the J end by 4 bases, with 15 bases between. In nucleotides, the CDR3 is TGTGCCTGGAGGTATATCGGGGAAGTCTATGGCTACACCTTC. Amino acids: CAWRYIGEVYGYTF. Full variable domain (outside the CDR3, taken from reference TRBV30 and TRBJ1-2): SQTIHQWPATLVQPVGSPLSLECTVEGTSNPNLYWYRQAAGRGLQLLFYSVGIGQISSEVPQNLSASRPQDRQFILSSKKLLLSDSGFYLCAWRYIGEVYGYTFGSGTRLTVV.

V and J are TRBV6-2 or TRBV6-3 and TRBJ1-2; D remains unclear. The germline gives CDR1 MNHEY, CDR2 SVGEGT. This CDR3 spans 14 amino acids. With 6 bases removed from V and 2 bases from J, the gap between germline ends came to 13 bases. In DNA form, the CDR3 reads TGTGCCAGCAGCTCGGGCGGGCCGAACTATGGCTACACCTTC. Its translation: CASSSGGPNYGYTF.